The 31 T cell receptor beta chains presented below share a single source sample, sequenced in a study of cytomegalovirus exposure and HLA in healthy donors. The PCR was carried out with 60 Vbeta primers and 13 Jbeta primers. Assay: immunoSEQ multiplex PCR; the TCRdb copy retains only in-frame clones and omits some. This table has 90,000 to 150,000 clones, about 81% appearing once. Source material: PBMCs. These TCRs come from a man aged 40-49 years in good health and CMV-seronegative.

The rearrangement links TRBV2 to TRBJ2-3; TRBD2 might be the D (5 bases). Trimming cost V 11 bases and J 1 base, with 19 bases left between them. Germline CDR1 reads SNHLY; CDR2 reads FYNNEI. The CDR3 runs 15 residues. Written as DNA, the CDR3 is TGTGCCCGCAATACCGGAGGCGGCGGCACAGATACGCAGTATTTT. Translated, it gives CARNTGGGGTDTQYF.

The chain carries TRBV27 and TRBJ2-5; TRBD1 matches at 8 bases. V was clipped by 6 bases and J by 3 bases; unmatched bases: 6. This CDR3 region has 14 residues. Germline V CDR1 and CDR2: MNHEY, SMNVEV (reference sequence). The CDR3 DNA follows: TGTGCCAGCAGCCGGACAGGGAGAAAAGAGACCCAGTACTTC. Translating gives CASSRTGRKETQYF.

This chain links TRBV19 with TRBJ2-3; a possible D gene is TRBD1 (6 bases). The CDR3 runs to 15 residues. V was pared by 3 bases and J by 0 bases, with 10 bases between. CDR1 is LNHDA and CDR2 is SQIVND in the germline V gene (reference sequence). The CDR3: CASSIGDRSTDTQYF. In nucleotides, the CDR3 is TGTGCCAGTAGTATCGGTGACAGGAGCACAGATACGCAGTATTTT.

The CDR3 DNA reads as TGTGCCAGCAGTTTTACGGGACTAGCGGGAGTCGGGCAGTACTTC. This translates into CASSFTGLAGVGQYF. The chain employs TRBV27 and TRBJ2-7, with 14 bases fitting TRBD2. This CDR3 contains 15 residues. From germline, CDR1 is MNHEY and CDR2 SMNVEV (reference sequence). The V segment lost 3 bases and the J segment 9 bases; nucleotides outside the gene matches: 7.

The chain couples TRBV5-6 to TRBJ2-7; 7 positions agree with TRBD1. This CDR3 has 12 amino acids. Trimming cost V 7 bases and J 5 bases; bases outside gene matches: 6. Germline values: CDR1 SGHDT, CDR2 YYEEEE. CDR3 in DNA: TGTGCCAGCCGCAGGACAGGCAACGAGCAGTACTTC. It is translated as CASRRTGNEQYF.

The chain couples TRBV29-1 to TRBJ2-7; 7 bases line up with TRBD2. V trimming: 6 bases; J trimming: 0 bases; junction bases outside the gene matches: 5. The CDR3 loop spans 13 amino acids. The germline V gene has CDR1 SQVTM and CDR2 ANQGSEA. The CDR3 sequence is CSVSSGLSYEQYF. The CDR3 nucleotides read TGCAGCGTATCTAGCGGACTCTCCTACGAGCAGTACTTC.

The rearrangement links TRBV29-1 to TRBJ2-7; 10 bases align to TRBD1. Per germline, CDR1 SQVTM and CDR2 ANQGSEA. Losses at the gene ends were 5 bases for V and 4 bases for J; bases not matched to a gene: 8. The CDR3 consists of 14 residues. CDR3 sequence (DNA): TGCAGCGTTTTAGGCCGGGACAGGGGATACGAGCAGTACTTC. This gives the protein CSVLGRDRGYEQYF.

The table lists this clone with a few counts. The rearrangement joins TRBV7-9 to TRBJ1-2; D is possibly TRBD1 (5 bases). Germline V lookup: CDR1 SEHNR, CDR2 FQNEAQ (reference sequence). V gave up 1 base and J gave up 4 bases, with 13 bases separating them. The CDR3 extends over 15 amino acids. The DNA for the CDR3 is TGTGCCAGCAGCTTAGGACAGACCATGGCCTATGGCTACACCTTC. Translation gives CASSLGQTMAYGYTF.

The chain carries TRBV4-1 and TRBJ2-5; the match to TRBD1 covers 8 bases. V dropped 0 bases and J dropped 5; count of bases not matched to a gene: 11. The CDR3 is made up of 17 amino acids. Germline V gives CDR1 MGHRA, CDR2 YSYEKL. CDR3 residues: CASSQDRPGGLLETQYF. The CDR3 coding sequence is TGCGCCAGCAGCCAAGATCGGCCAGGGGGCCTCTTGGAGACCCAGTACTTC.

CDR3 amino acids: CAWSSDLALNEQFF. The CDR3 DNA reads TGTGCCTGGAGTTCCGATCTAGCGTTGAATGAGCAGTTCTTC. The genes are TRBV30 and TRBJ2-1, with D possibly TRBD2 on 6 matching bases. The length of the CDR3 is 14 residues. Trimming took 2 bases from V and 7 from J, leaving 15 bases between them. Germline lookup yields CDR1 GTSNPN and CDR2 SVGIG (reference sequence).

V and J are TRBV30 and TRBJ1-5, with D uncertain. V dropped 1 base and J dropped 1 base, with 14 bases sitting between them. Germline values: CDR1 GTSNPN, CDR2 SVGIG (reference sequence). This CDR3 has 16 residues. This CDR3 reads CAWSGAWGVSNQPQHF. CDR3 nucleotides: TGTGCCTGGAGTGGGGCCTGGGGAGTGAGCAATCAGCCCCAGCATTTT. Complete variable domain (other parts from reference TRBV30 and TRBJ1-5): SQTIHQWPATLVQPVGSPLSLECTVEGTSNPNLYWYRQAAGRGLQLLFYSVGIGQISSEVPQNLSASRPQDRQFILSSKKLLLSDSGFYLCAWSGAWGVSNQPQHFGDGTRLSIL.

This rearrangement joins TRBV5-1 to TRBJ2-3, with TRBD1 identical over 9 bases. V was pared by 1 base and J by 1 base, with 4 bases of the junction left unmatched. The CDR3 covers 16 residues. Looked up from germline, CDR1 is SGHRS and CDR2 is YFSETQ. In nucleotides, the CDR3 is TGCGCCAGCAGCTTGATCACAGGGGGCGGCACAGATACGCAGTATTTT. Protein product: CASSLITGGGTDTQYF.

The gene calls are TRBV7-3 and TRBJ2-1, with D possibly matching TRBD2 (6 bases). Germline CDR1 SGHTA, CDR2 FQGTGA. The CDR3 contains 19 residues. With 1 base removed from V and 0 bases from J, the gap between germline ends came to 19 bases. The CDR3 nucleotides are TGTGCCAGCAGCTTAAACCCCCCTGGGGCTAGCGACTCCTACAATGAGCAGTTCTTC. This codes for CASSLNPPGASDSYNEQFF.

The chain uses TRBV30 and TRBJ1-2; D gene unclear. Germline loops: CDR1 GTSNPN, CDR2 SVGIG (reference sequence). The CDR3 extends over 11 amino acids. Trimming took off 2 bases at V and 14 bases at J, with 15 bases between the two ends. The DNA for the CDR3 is TGTGCCTGGAGTCAAATGGCTGTCTGGACCTTC. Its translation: CAWSQMAVWTF.

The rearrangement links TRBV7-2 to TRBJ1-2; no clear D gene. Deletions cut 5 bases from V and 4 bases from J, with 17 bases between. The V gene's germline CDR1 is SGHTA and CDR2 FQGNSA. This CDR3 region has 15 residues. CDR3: CASSPRNVGIYGYTF. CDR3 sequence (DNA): TGTGCCAGCAGCCCACGAAATGTCGGGATCTATGGCTACACCTTC.

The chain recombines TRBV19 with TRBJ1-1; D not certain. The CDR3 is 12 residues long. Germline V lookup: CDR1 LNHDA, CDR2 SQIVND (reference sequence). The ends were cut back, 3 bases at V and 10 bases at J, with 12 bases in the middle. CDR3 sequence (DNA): TGTGCCAGTAGTATCGCCAGGAATGTAGCTTTCTTT. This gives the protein CASSIARNVAFF.

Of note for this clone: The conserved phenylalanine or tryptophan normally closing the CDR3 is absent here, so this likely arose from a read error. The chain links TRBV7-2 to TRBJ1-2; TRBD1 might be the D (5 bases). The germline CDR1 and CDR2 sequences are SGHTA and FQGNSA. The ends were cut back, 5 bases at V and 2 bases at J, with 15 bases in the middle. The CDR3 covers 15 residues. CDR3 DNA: TGTGCCAGCAGCGAAACCAGGGTAGCCAACTATGGCTACACCCTC. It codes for CASSETRVANYGYTL.

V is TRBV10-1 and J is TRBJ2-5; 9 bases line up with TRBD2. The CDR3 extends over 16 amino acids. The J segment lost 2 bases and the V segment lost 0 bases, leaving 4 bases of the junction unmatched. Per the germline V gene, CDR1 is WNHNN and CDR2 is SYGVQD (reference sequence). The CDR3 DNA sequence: TGCGCCAGCAGTGAGTCGATGGCGGGGGGGCAAGAGACCCAGTACTTC. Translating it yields CASSESMAGGQETQYF.

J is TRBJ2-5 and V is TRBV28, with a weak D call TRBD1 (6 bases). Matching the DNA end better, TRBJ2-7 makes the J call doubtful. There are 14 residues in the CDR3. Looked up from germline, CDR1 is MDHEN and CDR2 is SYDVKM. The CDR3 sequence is CASSTLDSSYEQYF. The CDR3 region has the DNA TGTGCCAGCAGTACACTGGACAGTTCCTACGAGCAGTACTTC.

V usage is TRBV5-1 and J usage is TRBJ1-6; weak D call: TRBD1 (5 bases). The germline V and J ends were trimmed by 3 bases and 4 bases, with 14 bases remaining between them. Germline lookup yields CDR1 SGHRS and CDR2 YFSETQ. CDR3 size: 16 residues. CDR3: CASSWTPRIYNSPLHF. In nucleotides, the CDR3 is TGCGCCAGCAGCTGGACACCCCGTATATATAATTCACCCCTCCACTTT.

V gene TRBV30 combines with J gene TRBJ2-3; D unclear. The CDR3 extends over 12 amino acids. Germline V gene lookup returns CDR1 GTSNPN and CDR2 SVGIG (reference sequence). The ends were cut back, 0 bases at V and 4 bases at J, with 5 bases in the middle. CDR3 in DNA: TGTGCCTGGAGTGTAATATCAGATACGCAGTATTTT. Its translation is CAWSVISDTQYF.

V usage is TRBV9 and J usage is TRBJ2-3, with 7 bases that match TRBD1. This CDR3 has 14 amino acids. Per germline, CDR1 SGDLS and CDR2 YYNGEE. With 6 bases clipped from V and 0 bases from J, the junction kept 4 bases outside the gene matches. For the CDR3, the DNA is TGTGCCAGCAACCGGGACAGCAGCACAGATACGCAGTATTTT. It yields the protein CASNRDSSTDTQYF.

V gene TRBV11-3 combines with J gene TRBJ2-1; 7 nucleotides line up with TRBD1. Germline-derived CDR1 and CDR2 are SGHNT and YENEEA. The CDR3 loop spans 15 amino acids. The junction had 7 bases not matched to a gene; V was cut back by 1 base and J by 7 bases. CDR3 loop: CASSLAARGKNEQFF. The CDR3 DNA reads TGTGCCAGCAGCTTAGCGGCCAGGGGGAAGAATGAGCAGTTCTTC.

CDR3 residues: CASSHGTKRVLNEQFF. Written as DNA, the CDR3 is TGCGCCAGCAGCCATGGGACTAAGCGGGTACTAAATGAGCAGTTCTTC. The gene calls are TRBV4-3 and TRBJ2-1, with 7 positions matching TRBD2. Looked up from germline, CDR1 is LGHNA and CDR2 is YSLEER. The CDR3 contains 16 residues. V lost 3 bases, J lost 7 bases, and 12 bases stayed unmatched.

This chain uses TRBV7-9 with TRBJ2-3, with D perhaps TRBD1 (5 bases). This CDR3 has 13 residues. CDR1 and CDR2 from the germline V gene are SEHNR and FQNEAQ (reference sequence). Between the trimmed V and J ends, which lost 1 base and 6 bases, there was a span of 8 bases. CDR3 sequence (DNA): TGTGCCAGCAGCTTAGAGGCAGGGGATACGCAGTATTTT. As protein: CASSLEAGDTQYF.

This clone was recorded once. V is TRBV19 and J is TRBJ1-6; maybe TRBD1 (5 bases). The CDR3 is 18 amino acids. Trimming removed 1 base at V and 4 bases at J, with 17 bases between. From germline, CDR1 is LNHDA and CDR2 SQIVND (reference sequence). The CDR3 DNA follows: TGTGCCAGTAGTATAGGCCGGACGGACCAGGGATATAATTCACCCCTCCACTTT. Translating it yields CASSIGRTDQGYNSPLHF.

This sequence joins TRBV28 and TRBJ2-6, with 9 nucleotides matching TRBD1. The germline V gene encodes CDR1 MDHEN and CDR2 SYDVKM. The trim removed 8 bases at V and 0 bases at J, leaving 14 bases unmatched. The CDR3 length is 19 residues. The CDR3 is CASSEITGGFSSGANVLTF. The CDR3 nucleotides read TGTGCCAGCTCGGAGATAACAGGGGGCTTTAGCTCTGGGGCCAACGTCCTGACTTTC.

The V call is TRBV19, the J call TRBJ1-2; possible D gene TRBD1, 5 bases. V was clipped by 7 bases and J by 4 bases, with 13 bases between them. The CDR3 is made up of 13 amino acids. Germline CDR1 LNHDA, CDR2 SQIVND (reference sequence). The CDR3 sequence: CASKAGRTYGYTF. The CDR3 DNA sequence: TGTGCCAGTAAGGCGGGACGGACCTATGGCTACACCTTC.

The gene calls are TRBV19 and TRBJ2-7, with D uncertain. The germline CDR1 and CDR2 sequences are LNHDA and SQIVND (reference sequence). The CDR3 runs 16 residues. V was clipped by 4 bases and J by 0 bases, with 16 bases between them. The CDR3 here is CASSTSFHPSSYEQYF. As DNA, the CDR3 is TGTGCCAGTAGTACCTCCTTCCACCCGAGCTCCTACGAGCAGTACTTC. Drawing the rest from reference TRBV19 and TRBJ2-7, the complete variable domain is DGGITQSPKYLFRKEGQNVTLSCEQNLNHDAMYWYRQDPGQGLRLIYYSQIVNDFQKGDIAEGYSVSREKKESFPLTVTSAQKNPTAFYLCASSTSFHPSSYEQYFGPGTRLTVT.

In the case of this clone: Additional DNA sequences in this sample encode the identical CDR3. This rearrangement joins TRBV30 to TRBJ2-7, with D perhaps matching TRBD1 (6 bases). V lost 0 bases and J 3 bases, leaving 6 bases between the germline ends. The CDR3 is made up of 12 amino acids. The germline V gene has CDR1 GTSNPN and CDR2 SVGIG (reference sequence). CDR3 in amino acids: CAWSVGGYEQYF. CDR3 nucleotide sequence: TGTGCCTGGAGTGTAGGGGGCTACGAGCAGTACTTC.

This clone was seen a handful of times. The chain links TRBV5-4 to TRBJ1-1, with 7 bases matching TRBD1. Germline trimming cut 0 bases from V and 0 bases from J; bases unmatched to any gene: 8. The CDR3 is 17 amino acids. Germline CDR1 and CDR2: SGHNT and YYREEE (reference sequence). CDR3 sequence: CASSLGVLGGLNTEAFF. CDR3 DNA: TGTGCCAGCAGCTTGGGGGTCCTAGGGGGCCTGAACACTGAAGCTTTCTTT. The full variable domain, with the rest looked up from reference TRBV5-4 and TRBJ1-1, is ETGVTQSPTHLIKTRGQQVTLRCSSQSGHNTVSWYQQALGQGPQFIFQYYREEENGRGNFPPRFSGLQFPNYSSELNVNALELDDSALYLCASSLGVLGGLNTEAFFGQGTRLTVV.